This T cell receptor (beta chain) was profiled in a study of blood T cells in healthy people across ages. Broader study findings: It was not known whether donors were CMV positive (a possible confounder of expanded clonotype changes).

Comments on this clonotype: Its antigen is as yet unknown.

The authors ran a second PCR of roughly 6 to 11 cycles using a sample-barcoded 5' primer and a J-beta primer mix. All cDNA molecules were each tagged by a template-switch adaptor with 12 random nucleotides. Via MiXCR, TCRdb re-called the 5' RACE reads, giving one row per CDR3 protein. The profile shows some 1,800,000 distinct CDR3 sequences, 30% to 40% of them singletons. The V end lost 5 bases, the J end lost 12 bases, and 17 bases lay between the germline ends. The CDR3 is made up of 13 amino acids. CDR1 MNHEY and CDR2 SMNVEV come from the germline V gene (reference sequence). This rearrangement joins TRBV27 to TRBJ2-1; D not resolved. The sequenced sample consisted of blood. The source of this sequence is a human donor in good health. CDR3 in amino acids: CASSPSITRGQFF. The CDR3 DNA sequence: TGTGCCAGCAGTCCGTCAATAACCCGAGGGCAGTTCTTC.